Below, 11 T cell receptor beta chains from the same sample are listed, as sequenced in a study of cytotoxic CD8 clonotypes in ibrutinib-treated CLL. Here immunoSEQ multiplex PCR was the method, and the copy in TCRdb shows in-frame clones only, minus some. Of about 120,000 clones listed, roughly 57% are singletons. The sequencing here drew on PBMCs, taken after 24 months of ibrutinib treatment. All receptors come from a human donor with chronic lymphocytic leukemia.

A note on this clone: Just one base apart from a much larger clone, this may be a read error. The V gene is TRBV7-2, the J gene TRBJ2-6; D ambiguous. Germline V gives CDR1 SGHTA, CDR2 FQGNSA. Trimming took 1 base from V and 3 from J, leaving 1 base between them. The CDR3 contains 13 residues. The CDR3 sequence: CASSLVGANVLTF. The CDR3 bases are TGTGCCAGCAGCTTAGTTGGGGCCAACGTCCTGACTTTC.

This clone was observed a few times. The rearrangement links TRBV7-9 to TRBJ1-2; D is uncertain. The V gene's germline CDR1 is SEHNR and CDR2 FQNEAQ (reference sequence). The CDR3 has 15 residues. V lost 5 bases and J lost 1, with 14 bases in between. CDR3 loop: CASSAKGVDNYGYTF. The CDR3 coding sequence is TGTGCCAGCAGCGCTAAGGGTGTCGATAACTATGGCTACACCTTC.

This clone turned up a few times. This CDR3 is CASSLRDLSTDTQYF. CDR3 bases: TGTGCCAGCTCACTACGGGACTTGAGCACAGATACGCAGTATTTT. The chain joins TRBV18 to TRBJ2-3; D possibly corresponds to TRBD2 (6 bases). CDR3 length: 15 residues. Trimming removed 4 bases from V and 0 bases from J, with 11 bases in between. The germline V gene encodes CDR1 KGHSH and CDR2 LQKENI. Using reference TRBV18 and TRBJ2-3 for the parts outside the CDR3, the full variable domain is NAGVMQNPRHLVRRRGQEARLRCSPMKGHSHVYWYRQLPEEGLKFMVYLQKENIIDESGMPKERFSAEFPKEGPSILRIQQVVRGDSAAYFCASSLRDLSTDTQYFGPGTRLTVL.

V gene TRBV6-5 combines with J gene TRBJ2-7; D remains ambiguous. In germline, CDR1 is MNHEY, CDR2 SVGAGI. This CDR3 comprises 14 residues. Trimming cost V 2 bases and J 5 bases, with 13 bases left between them. CDR3 bases: TGTGCCAGCAGTTACGGGCAGGTTGGCGACGAGCAGTACTTC. This sequence encodes CASSYGQVGDEQYF.

The rearrangement links TRBV30 to TRBJ1-5; no clear D. Germline V lookup: CDR1 GTSNPN, CDR2 SVGIG (reference sequence). This CDR3 contains 14 residues. V was clipped by 1 base and J by 4 bases, with 11 bases between them. The CDR3 DNA reads TGTGCCTGGAGTGACGGGAAGGGTAATCAGCCCCAGCATTTT. Translating it yields CAWSDGKGNQPQHF. Full variable domain (remainder filled in from reference TRBV30 and TRBJ1-5): SQTIHQWPATLVQPVGSPLSLECTVEGTSNPNLYWYRQAAGRGLQLLFYSVGIGQISSEVPQNLSASRPQDRQFILSSKKLLLSDSGFYLCAWSDGKGNQPQHFGDGTRLSIL.

The J gene is TRBJ2-7, the V gene TRBV5-5; possibly TRBD1 for D (6 bases). The V end was cut by 3 bases, the J end by 0 bases, with 13 bases between. The CDR3 is 15 amino acids. Germline CDR1 and CDR2: SGHKS and YYEKEE (reference sequence). The CDR3 nucleotides read TGTGCCAGCAGCTCCCCTGGACAGAGCTCCTACGAGCAGTACTTC. This encodes CASSSPGQSSYEQYF.

The V call is TRBV7-9, the J call TRBJ1-2; D perhaps matches TRBD1 (5 bases). The CDR3 contains 14 residues. Germline V gene data show CDR1 as SEHNR and CDR2 as FQNEAQ (reference sequence). V was trimmed by 7 bases and J by 4 bases, leaving 16 bases between them. In DNA form, the CDR3 reads TGTGCCAGCAACCAGGGTCGGTCAAGCTATGGCTACACCTTC. The encoded protein is CASNQGRSSYGYTF.

The chain carries TRBV25-1 and TRBJ1-1; D is uncertain. The CDR3 covers 16 residues. The V gene's germline CDR1 is MGHDK and CDR2 SYGVNS. V was shortened by 1 base and J by 1 base, with 13 bases between the two germline ends. CDR3: CASSESVLTRNTEAFF. In nucleotides, the CDR3 is TGTGCCAGCAGTGAATCGGTCCTCACCCGGAACACTGAAGCTTTCTTT.

V and J are TRBV19 and TRBJ2-2; 8 bases align to TRBD2. The CDR3 contains 16 residues. Germline V gives CDR1 LNHDA, CDR2 SQIVND (reference sequence). Unmatched junction bases numbered 3, after V lost 1 base and J lost 2 bases. Here the CDR3 reads CASSIVGGANTGELFF. DNA for the CDR3: TGTGCCAGTAGTATAGTCGGGGGGGCCAACACCGGGGAGCTGTTTTTT.

The chain joins TRBV29-1 to TRBJ2-5; 8 nucleotides agree with TRBD2. CDR3 length equals 14 residues. The ends lost 7 bases at V and 4 bases at J; junction bases unmatched: 11. Looked up from germline, CDR1 is SQVTM and CDR2 is ANQGSEA. CDR3 in DNA: TGCAGCGCCTTGGGACTAGTAGGTTTAGAGACCCAGTACTTC. Translating it yields CSALGLVGLETQYF.

This chain uses TRBV5-6 with TRBJ2-5, with TRBD2 matching 9 bases. The V segment lost 0 bases and the J segment 4 bases; nucleotides outside the gene matches: 4. The CDR3 contains 15 residues. In germline, CDR1 is SGHDT, CDR2 YYEEEE. CDR3 loop: CASSLEVAGVETQYF. CDR3 coding DNA: TGTGCCAGCAGCTTGGAAGTAGCGGGGGTAGAGACCCAGTACTTC.